Following are 8 T cell receptor beta chains from one sample sequenced in a study of blood T cell repertoires in COVID-19. Sequencing used immunoSEQ multiplex PCR; TCRdb keeps in-frame clones, though not all of them. There are hundreds of thousands of clones in the sample; 88% occur only once, and about 11% lies in the top ten. Sequenced input: peripheral blood. The receptors here all came from a woman aged 25 to 39 with COVID-19, enrolled during active disease.

V usage is TRBV2 and J usage is TRBJ2-7; TRBD2 matches at 8 bases. This CDR3 contains 14 residues. Germline assignment: CDR1 SNHLY and CDR2 FYNNEI. Losses at the gene ends were 7 bases for V and 3 bases for J; bases not matched to a gene: 8. CDR3 region: CASKGGLAHYEQYF. The CDR3 coding sequence is TGTGCCAGCAAGGGAGGACTAGCCCACTACGAGCAGTACTTC.

V gene TRBV7-9 combines with J gene TRBJ2-1, with 7 bases matching TRBD2. The length of the CDR3 is 15 residues. Germline V gives CDR1 SEHNR, CDR2 FQNEAQ (reference sequence). The trim removed 4 bases at V and 3 bases at J, leaving 6 bases unmatched. CDR3 sequence: CASSSGGTFYNEQFF. The DNA for the CDR3 is TGTGCCAGCAGCTCCGGGGGGACCTTCTACAATGAGCAGTTCTTC.

The V gene is TRBV1, the J gene TRBJ2-7; the table gives TRBD1 as D, unverified against the DNA. TRBV1 is a documented pseudogene. The CDR3 contains 13 residues. The CDR3 protein is CTSSPQVIYEQYF. The CDR3 DNA reads as TGCACCAGCAGCCCTCAGGTTATCTACGAGCAGTACTTC.

The chain carries TRBV29-1 and TRBJ1-3, with TRBD1 as a possible D gene (5 bases). The germline CDR1 and CDR2 sequences are SQVTM and ANQGSEA. V lost 3 bases and J lost 3, with 9 bases in between. The CDR3 contains 13 residues. This CDR3 reads CSVEWGVGNTIYF. CDR3 DNA: TGCAGCGTTGAGTGGGGGGTTGGAAACACCATATATTTT.

The chain employs TRBV6-5 and TRBJ2-7, with TRBD2 matching 8 bases. The ends lost 0 bases at V and 2 bases at J; junction bases unmatched: 3. CDR1 is MNHEY and CDR2 is SVGAGI in the germline V gene. The CDR3 is made up of 15 amino acids. The CDR3 protein is CASSYSRGAPYEQYF. Written as DNA, the CDR3 is TGTGCCAGCAGTTACTCGCGGGGGGCGCCCTACGAGCAGTACTTC.

The rearrangement links TRBV18 to TRBJ1-2, with no clear D. The V end was cut by 1 base, the J end by 3 bases, with 9 bases between. In germline, CDR1 is KGHSH, CDR2 LQKENI. This CDR3 comprises 14 residues. The CDR3 DNA reads TGTGCCAGCTCACCACTGGAGATTCACTATGGCTACACCTTC. Its protein product is CASSPLEIHYGYTF.

This chain uses TRBV30 with TRBJ1-6; D gene ambiguous. CDR1 GTSNPN and CDR2 SVGIG come from the germline V gene (reference sequence). The length of the CDR3 is 15 residues. With 0 bases removed from V and 0 bases from J, the gap between germline ends came to 6 bases. The CDR3: CAWSVQSSYNSPLHF. CDR3 sequence (DNA): TGTGCCTGGAGTGTACAGAGCTCCTATAATTCACCCCTCCACTTT.

The chain couples TRBV5-1 to TRBJ1-2, with a weak D call TRBD1 (5 bases). This CDR3 is 15 amino acids long. V was trimmed by 4 bases and J by 4 bases, leaving 17 bases between them. Germline assignment: CDR1 SGHRS and CDR2 YFSETQ. This chain's CDR3 is CASSTNRGNLYGYTF. The CDR3 bases are TGCGCCAGCAGCACGAATAGGGGCAACCTCTATGGCTACACCTTC.